A single sample is the source of the 9 T cell receptor beta chains below, sequenced in a study of blood T cell repertoires in COVID-19. The data were produced by immunoSEQ multiplex PCR, yet TCRdb's version contains in-frame clones alone and is incomplete. The data hold roughly 200,000 clones, with around nine tenths observed a single time. The sequenced material came from peripheral blood. Receptor source: a man in his forties or fifties with active or convalescent COVID-19.

V usage is TRBV6-1 and J usage is TRBJ2-3; TRBD2 matches 7 bases. J gave up 3 bases and V 1 base, and 7 bases lay outside the gene matches. Germline V gene data show CDR1 as MNHNS and CDR2 as SASEGT. This CDR3 is 16 amino acids long. CDR3 loop: CASSEGGGFGTDTQYF. Here the CDR3 DNA reads TGTGCCAGCAGTGAAGGGGGGGGTTTCGGGACAGATACGCAGTATTTT.

The chain links TRBV12-5 to TRBJ2-2, with 12 bases aligning to TRBD2. J was trimmed by 8 bases and V by 5 bases; bases with no gene match: 9. CDR1 is LGHNT, CDR2 FRNRAP, per germline. This CDR3 contains 16 residues. CDR3: CASGHGLAGISGELFF. Written as DNA, the CDR3 is TGTGCTAGTGGTCACGGACTAGCGGGAATTTCTGGGGAGCTGTTTTTT.

V is TRBV29-1 and J is TRBJ1-1; 7 bases map to TRBD1. With 5 bases clipped from V and 3 bases from J, the junction kept 12 bases outside the gene matches. Germline-derived CDR1 and CDR2 are SQVTM and ANQGSEA. The CDR3 loop spans 15 amino acids. The CDR3 loop is CSVTHQGGADTEAFF. The CDR3 nucleotides read TGCAGCGTTACACACCAGGGGGGAGCGGACACTGAAGCTTTCTTT.

The chain carries TRBV4-1 and TRBJ1-1; no clear D. The CDR3 contains 16 residues. Looked up from germline, CDR1 is MGHRA and CDR2 is YSYEKL. V shed 0 bases and J shed 2 bases, with 13 bases lying between them. The chain's CDR3 is CASSQDSGSLNTEAFF. In DNA form, the CDR3 reads TGCGCCAGCAGCCAAGATAGCGGCAGCCTTAACACTGAAGCTTTCTTT.

The chain uses TRBV19 and TRBJ1-5; the match to TRBD1 covers 9 bases. Trimming at V came to 6 bases and at J to 6 bases, leaving 9 bases not matched to a gene. The length of the CDR3 is 15 residues. Germline values: CDR1 LNHDA, CDR2 SQIVND (reference sequence). CDR3 residues: CASSAGTGKGQPQHF. The CDR3 DNA reads TGTGCCAGTAGCGCAGGGACAGGGAAGGGTCAGCCCCAGCATTTT.

The rearrangement uses TRBV5-4 and TRBJ2-7, with 7 bases matching TRBD1. CDR1 is SGHNT and CDR2 is YYREEE in the germline V gene (reference sequence). After removal of 4 bases from V and 2 bases from J, the junction contained 9 bases not matched to a gene. The CDR3 spans 15 residues. CDR3 DNA: TGTGCCAGCAGCCCGGCCGGGACAGTCACCTACGAGCAGTACTTC. Protein: CASSPAGTVTYEQYF.

This sequence joins TRBV19 and TRBJ1-1; 9 bases line up with TRBD1. The J segment lost 3 bases and the V segment lost 3 bases, leaving 11 bases of the junction unmatched. The CDR3 extends over 17 amino acids. CDR1 and CDR2 from the germline V gene are LNHDA and SQIVND (reference sequence). For the CDR3, the DNA is TGTGCCAGTAGTATTGGGACAGGGTTGAGGCGGGACACTGAAGCTTTCTTT. It codes for CASSIGTGLRRDTEAFF.

This chain joins TRBV5-1 and TRBJ2-7; D call uncertain. The germline gives CDR1 SGHRS, CDR2 YFSETQ. Trimming took off 4 bases at V and 0 bases at J, with 14 bases between the two ends. The length of the CDR3 is 15 residues. The CDR3 DNA sequence: TGCGCCAGCAGCCCCCCGTCAACGAGCTCCTACGAGCAGTACTTC. Amino acids: CASSPPSTSSYEQYF.

V gene TRBV14 combines with J gene TRBJ1-2; D gene unclear. V lost 1 base to trimming and J lost 8 bases, with 8 bases between them. The CDR3 consists of 12 residues. Looked up from germline, CDR1 is SGHDN and CDR2 is FVKESK. The CDR3 DNA follows: TGTGCCAGCAGCCAAGCGCGGTTGGGCTACACCTTC. Translated: CASSQARLGYTF.